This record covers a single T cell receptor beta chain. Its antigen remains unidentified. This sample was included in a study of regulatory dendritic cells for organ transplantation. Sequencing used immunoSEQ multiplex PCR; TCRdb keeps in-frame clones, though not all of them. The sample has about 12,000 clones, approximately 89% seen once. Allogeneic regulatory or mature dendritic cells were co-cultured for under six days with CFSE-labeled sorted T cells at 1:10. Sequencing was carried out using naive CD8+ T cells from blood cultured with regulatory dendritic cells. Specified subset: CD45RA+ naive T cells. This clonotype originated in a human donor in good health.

The CDR3 sequence is CASKGDRVFIGTTEAFF. The CDR3 DNA reads TGTGCCAGCAAGGGGGACAGGGTGTTTATAGGTACCACTGAAGCTTTCTTT. The V call is TRBV2, the J call TRBJ1-1; 9 bases align to TRBD1. Trimming at V came to 7 bases and at J to 4 bases, leaving 16 bases not matched to a gene. From germline, CDR1 is SNHLY and CDR2 FYNNEI. This CDR3 is built from 17 residues.